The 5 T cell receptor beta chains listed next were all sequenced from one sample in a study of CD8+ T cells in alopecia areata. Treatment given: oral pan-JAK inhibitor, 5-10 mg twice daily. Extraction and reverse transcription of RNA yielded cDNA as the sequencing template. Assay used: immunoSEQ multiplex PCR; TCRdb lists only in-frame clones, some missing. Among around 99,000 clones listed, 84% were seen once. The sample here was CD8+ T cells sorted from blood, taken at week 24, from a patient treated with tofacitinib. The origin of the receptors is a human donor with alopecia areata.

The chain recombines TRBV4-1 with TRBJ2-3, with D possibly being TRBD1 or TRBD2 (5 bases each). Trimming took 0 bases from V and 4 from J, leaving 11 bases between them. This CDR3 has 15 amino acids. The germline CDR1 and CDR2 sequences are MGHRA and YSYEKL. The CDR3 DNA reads TGCGCCAGCAGCCAAGAGAGCCTGGGGGCAGATACGCAGTATTTT. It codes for CASSQESLGADTQYF.

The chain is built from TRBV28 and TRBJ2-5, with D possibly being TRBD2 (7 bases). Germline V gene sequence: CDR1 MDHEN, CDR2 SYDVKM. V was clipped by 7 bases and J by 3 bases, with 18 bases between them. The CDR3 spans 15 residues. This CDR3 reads CASTPVWGGEETQYF. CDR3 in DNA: TGTGCCAGCACTCCCGTGTGGGGGGGCGAAGAGACCCAGTACTTC.

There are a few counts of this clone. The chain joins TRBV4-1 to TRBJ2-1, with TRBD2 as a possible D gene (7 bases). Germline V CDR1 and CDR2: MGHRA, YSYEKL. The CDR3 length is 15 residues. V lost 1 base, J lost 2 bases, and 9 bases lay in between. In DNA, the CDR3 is TGCGCCAGCAGCCAAGCGGGGGGCGCCTACAATGAGCAGTTCTTC. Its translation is CASSQAGGAYNEQFF.

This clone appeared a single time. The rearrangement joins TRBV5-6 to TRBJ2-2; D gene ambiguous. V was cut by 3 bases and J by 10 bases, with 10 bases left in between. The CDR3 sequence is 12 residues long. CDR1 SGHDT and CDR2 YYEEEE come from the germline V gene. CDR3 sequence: CASSSLSQELFF. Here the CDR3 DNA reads TGTGCCAGCAGCTCCTTAAGCCAGGAGCTGTTTTTT.

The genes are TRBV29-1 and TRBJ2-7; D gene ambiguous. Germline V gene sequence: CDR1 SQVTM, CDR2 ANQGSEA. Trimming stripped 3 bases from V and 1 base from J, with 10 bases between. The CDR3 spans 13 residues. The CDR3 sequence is CSVESRNSYEQYF. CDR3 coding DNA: TGCAGCGTTGAGAGCAGAAATTCCTACGAGCAGTACTTC.